Listed below are T cell receptor beta chains from one sample, sequenced in a study of CD4+ T cells in melanoma. Using immunoSEQ multiplex PCR, the repertoire was profiled, and TCRdb retains in-frame clones only, with some absent. Here the sample spans approximately 9,500 clones, about 73% being singletons. Sequenced sample: cells from a culture (not recorded whether cultured in vitro). The receptors derive from a human donor with melanoma. Both conserved end residues are part of each CDR3. D genes are given only for firm matches. The size of a clone is reported for some rows only, either as once, few or many, or as a class for expanded clones.

j_gene | d_gene | abundance | v_gene | CDR3aa | CDR3nt
TRBJ2-1 | TRBD2 | . | TRBV6-7 | CASRAPSGGRYNEQFF | TGTGCCAGCAGAGCCCCTTCGGGGGGACGTTACAATGAGCAGTTCTTC
TRBJ2-7 | . | . | TRBV6-1 | CASSEEPADAYEQYF | TGTGCCAGCAGTGAAGAACCAGCAGACGCCTACGAGCAGTACTTC
TRBJ1-1 | TRBD1 | few | TRBV6-1 | CASSASRGLGTGGGAFF | TGTGCCAGCAGTGCTTCAAGAGGTCTCGGGACAGGGGGTGGAGCTTTCTTT
TRBJ1-1 | TRBD1 | . | TRBV7-2 | CASSLGQGTEAFF | TGTGCCAGCAGCTTAGGACAGGGCACTGAAGCTTTCTTT
TRBJ2-3 | TRBD2 | . | TRBV9 | CASSGGLAGFLDTQYF | TGTGCCAGCAGCGGCGGACTAGCGGGCTTTCTCGATACGCAGTATTTT
TRBJ1-2 | TRBD1 | . | TRBV7-2 | CASSFSAATGPAGYTF | TGTGCCAGCAGCTTTAGTGCGGCGACAGGGCCGGCTGGCTACACCTTC
TRBJ1-1 | . | . | TRBV14 | CASSQDLRRTGAFF | TGTGCCAGCAGCCAAGATCTCCGACGGACTGGAGCTTTCTTT
TRBJ2-3 | TRBD2 | . | TRBV2 | CASSPISGGLADTQYF | TGTGCCAGCAGTCCCATAAGCGGGGGGCTAGCAGATACGCAGTATTTT
TRBJ1-2 | TRBD1 | . | TRBV5-1 | CASSSGQNYGYTF | TGCGCCAGCAGCTCGGGACAGAACTATGGCTACACCTTC
TRBJ1-5 | . | . | TRBV5-4 | CASSLGSGQPQHF | TGTGCCAGCAGCTTAGGGAGTGGTCAGCCCCAGCATTTT
TRBJ2-3 | TRBD1 | . | TRBV15 | CATSRRDRGWNTQYF | TGTGCCACCAGCAGAAGGGACAGGGGATGGAATACGCAGTATTTT
TRBJ2-7 | . | . | TRBV6-5 | CASSYSQGSSEQYF | TGTGCCAGCAGTTACTCCCAGGGGTCTAGCGAGCAGTACTTC
TRBJ2-2 | . | . | TRBV5-4 | CASSLGGGGNYPGELFF | TGTGCCAGCAGCTTGGGCGGCGGGGGCAATTACCCCGGGGAGCTGTTTTTT
TRBJ1-5 | TRBD1 | few | TRBV5-4 | CASSADRGMDQPQHF | TGTGCCAGCAGCGCGGACAGGGGGATGGATCAGCCCCAGCATTTT
TRBJ2-2 | . | few | TRBV2 | CASRGTGELFF | TGTGCCAGCAGGGGCACCGGGGAGCTGTTTTTT
TRBJ2-7 | . | . | TRBV2 | CASSSAGTAGPYEQYF | TGTGCCAGCAGTAGCGCCGGGACAGCGGGGCCCTACGAGCAGTACTTC
TRBJ1-6 | . | . | TRBV4-2 | CASSPSGFSPLHF | TGTGCCAGCAGCCCGAGCGGGTTTTCACCCCTCCACTTT
TRBJ2-7 | . | . | TRBV6-1 | CASSGGLARRSYEQYF | TGTGCCAGCAGTGGGGGGCTAGCGCGACGATCCTACGAGCAGTACTTC
TRBJ2-5 | TRBD2 | . | TRBV2 | CASSWRGAPQETQYF | TGTGCCAGCAGTTGGCGGGGGGCCCCTCAAGAGACCCAGTACTTC
TRBJ1-3 | . | . | TRBV9 | CASSVKQSSGNTIYF | TGTGCCAGCAGCGTCAAACAGAGCTCTGGAAACACCATATATTTT
TRBJ2-3 | TRBD1 | . | TRBV5-1 | CASSRGQVGTDTQYF | TGCGCCAGCAGCCGGGGACAGGTGGGCACAGATACGCAGTATTTT
TRBJ2-5 | . | few | TRBV28 | CASSPSRGGKETQYF | TGTGCCAGCAGTCCCTCTCGCGGAGGCAAAGAGACCCAGTACTTC
TRBJ2-3 | . | medium-sized | TRBV11-2 | CASSLLAVGVDTQYF | TGTGCCAGCAGCTTATTAGCGGTTGGGGTAGATACGCAGTATTTT
TRBJ2-5 | TRBD1 | . | TRBV5-1 | CASSQGQVKETQYF | TGCGCCAGCAGCCAGGGACAGGTGAAAGAGACCCAGTACTTC
TRBJ2-5 | TRBD2 | . | TRBV18 | CASSRLAVETQYF | TGTGCCAGCTCACGACTAGCGGTAGAGACCCAGTACTTC
TRBJ2-7 | . | . | TRBV29-1 | CSALGSATASSYEQYF | TGCAGCGCTTTGGGTTCCGCGACAGCGAGCTCCTACGAGCAGTACTTC
TRBJ2-1 | . | few | TRBV2 | CASSEEGSDRNEQFF | TGTGCCAGCAGTGAAGAGGGGAGTGATCGCAATGAGCAGTTCTTC
TRBJ2-4 | TRBD2 | . | TRBV9 | CASSVNWRREEGNIQYF | TGTGCCAGCAGCGTGAATTGGAGGCGGGAGGAAGGGAACATTCAGTACTTC
TRBJ2-3 | TRBD2 | . | TRBV7-9 | CASSLATSGVDTQYF | TGTGCCAGCAGCTTAGCGACTAGCGGGGTTGATACGCAGTATTTT
TRBJ2-2 | TRBD1 | . | TRBV19 | CASSPGQAKLAGELFF | TGTGCCAGTAGTCCCGGACAGGCCAAGCTGGCCGGGGAGCTGTTTTTT
TRBJ2-3 | . | few | TRBV5-4 | CASSSTSQSSNTDTQYF | TGTGCCAGCAGCTCGACAAGTCAGTCTTCTAACACAGATACGCAGTATTTT
TRBJ2-5 | . | . | TRBV7-7 | CASSFMGLETQYF | TGTGCCAGCAGCTTTATGGGCCTAGAGACCCAGTACTTC
TRBJ1-1 | . | . | TRBV7-9 | CASSLPGFGTEAFF | TGTGCCAGCAGCTTACCGGGGTTCGGCACTGAAGCTTTCTTT
TRBJ1-4 | . | few | TRBV5-1 | CASSPWATPAEKLFF | TGCGCCAGCAGCCCCTGGGCAACTCCGGCTGAAAAACTGTTTTTT
TRBJ1-5 | TRBD1 | . | TRBV10-2 | CASRARGGTGMDQPQHF | TGCGCCAGCAGAGCTCGGGGTGGGACAGGGATGGATCAGCCCCAGCATTTT
TRBJ2-5 | . | . | TRBV4-1 | CASSQLGGALPQYF | TGCGCCAGCAGCCAACTTGGGGGGGCCCTGCCCCAGTACTTC
TRBJ2-1 | TRBD2 | . | TRBV5-4 | CASSLVRGGLEQFF | TGTGCCAGCAGCTTGGTCCGGGGGGGCCTTGAGCAGTTCTTC
TRBJ1-2 | . | few | TRBV7-9 | CASSLVIHESYGYTF | TGTGCCAGCAGCTTAGTTATACACGAGTCTTATGGCTACACCTTC
TRBJ2-2 | . | . | TRBV18 | CASSPGRGTGELFF | TGTGCCAGCTCACCGGGACGGGGCACCGGGGAGCTGTTTTTT
TRBJ1-2 | . | . | TRBV19 | CASGAGRNGYTF | TGTGCCAGTGGAGCGGGACGGAATGGCTACACCTTC
TRBJ1-2 | TRBD1 | . | TRBV2 | CASLRQGITGYTF | TGTGCCAGTCTTCGACAGGGTATAACCGGCTACACCTTC
TRBJ2-5 | . | . | TRBV18 | CASSLAKAGGETQYF | TGTGCCAGCTCACTAGCCAAAGCCGGGGGAGAGACCCAGTACTTC
TRBJ2-1 | . | . | TRBV10-2 | CASSEETSNEQFF | TGCGCCAGCAGTGAAGAGACTAGCAATGAGCAGTTCTTC
TRBJ1-4 | . | . | TRBV2 | CASGQYNEKLFF | TGTGCCAGCGGACAGTATAATGAAAAACTGTTTTTT
TRBJ2-2 | TRBD2 | . | TRBV6-5 | CASSYWREGRRELFF | TGTGCCAGCAGTTACTGGCGGGAGGGGAGAAGGGAGCTGTTTTTT
TRBJ2-3 | . | . | TRBV9 | CASSPSLGLQYF | TGTGCCAGCAGCCCCTCTCTAGGGTTGCAGTATTTT
TRBJ1-5 | TRBD1 | . | TRBV27 | CASSLRGHRGQPQHF | TGTGCCAGCAGTTTACGGGGCCACAGGGGACAGCCCCAGCATTTT
TRBJ2-2 | . | few | TRBV4-2 | CASSQDMARVTGELFF | TGTGCCAGCAGCCAAGATATGGCTAGGGTGACCGGGGAGCTGTTTTTT
TRBJ2-7 | TRBD1 | . | TRBV6-1 | CASSEGRLGQHYEQYF | TGTGCCAGCAGTGAAGGGCGCTTGGGACAGCACTACGAGCAGTACTTC
TRBJ1-1 | . | few | TRBV5-4 | CASSLPRQGPPEAFF | TGTGCCAGCAGCCTCCCGAGGCAGGGCCCGCCTGAAGCTTTCTTT
TRBJ2-7 | . | . | TRBV1 | CTSSQDLPHRGNEQYF | TGCACCAGCAGCCAAGATCTGCCTCACAGAGGGAACGAGCAGTACTTC
TRBJ2-3 | . | . | TRBV18 | CASSPVFTDTQYF | TGTGCCAGCTCACCTGTGTTCACAGATACGCAGTATTTT
TRBJ2-2 | . | . | TRBV18 | CASSPNTGELFF | TGTGCCAGCTCACCTAACACCGGGGAGCTGTTTTTT